This TCR beta chain was observed in a study of neurological immune-mediated disorders. TCRdb fed the 5' RACE reads into MiXCR, producing one record per CDR3 protein. The repertoire holds under 60,000 distinct CDR3 sequences, with about 5% as singletons. This CDR3 is built from 14 residues. After removal of 1 base from V and 8 bases from J, the junction contained 6 bases not matched to a gene. Germline V gene lookup returns CDR1 DFQATT and CDR2 SNEGSKA (reference sequence). The clonotype was recovered from a young woman with multiple sclerosis. The sample comprised CD4+ T cells from blood. The V and J genes are TRBV20-1 and TRBJ2-1, with TRBD2 identical over 9 bases. CDR3 bases: TGCAGTGCTAGAGTAAGCGGGGGGTACTATGAGCAGTTCTTC. Protein product: CSARVSGGYYEQFF.